The TCR beta chain under discussion was sequenced for a study of CD8 T cells in Susac syndrome. The V end was cut by 3 bases, the J end by 8 bases, with 11 bases between. Germline V gives CDR1 SGHAT, CDR2 FQNNGV. CDR3 length equals 13 residues. Reverse transcription used about 0.45 to 1 ug RNA and random hexamers. Coverage of TCR beta CDR3 amplification by immunoSEQ multiplex PCR extended to 54 Vbeta and 13 Jbeta. Via MiXCR, TCRdb re-called the immunoSEQ multiplex PCR reads, giving one row per CDR3 protein. Of approximately 230,000 distinct CDR3 sequences in the sample, just over 90% are singletons; the top ten hold about 0.07%. CD8+ and CD4+ T cells circulating in blood were sequenced for TCR beta. The multiple sclerosis controls were treatment-naive patients with relapsing-remitting disease that was stable or active. Negative isolation was used for CD8+ and CD4+ T cells, and FACS enrichment was applied to TEMRA cells.

The V and J genes are TRBV11-2 and TRBJ2-1; D could derive from TRBD1 or TRBD2 (5 bases each). This receptor was identified in a human donor with multiple sclerosis. The sequenced material came from CD4+ T cells from PBMCs. CDR3 amino acids: CASSFRGVDEQFF. CDR3 bases: TGTGCCAGCAGCTTCAGAGGGGTCGATGAGCAGTTCTTC. Drawing the rest from reference TRBV11-2 and TRBJ2-1, the complete variable domain is EAGVAQSPRYKIIEKRQSVAFWCNPISGHATLYWYQQILGQGPKLLIQFQNNGVVDDSQLPKDRFSAERLKGVDSTLKIQPAKLEDSAVYLCASSFRGVDEQFFGPGTRLTVL.